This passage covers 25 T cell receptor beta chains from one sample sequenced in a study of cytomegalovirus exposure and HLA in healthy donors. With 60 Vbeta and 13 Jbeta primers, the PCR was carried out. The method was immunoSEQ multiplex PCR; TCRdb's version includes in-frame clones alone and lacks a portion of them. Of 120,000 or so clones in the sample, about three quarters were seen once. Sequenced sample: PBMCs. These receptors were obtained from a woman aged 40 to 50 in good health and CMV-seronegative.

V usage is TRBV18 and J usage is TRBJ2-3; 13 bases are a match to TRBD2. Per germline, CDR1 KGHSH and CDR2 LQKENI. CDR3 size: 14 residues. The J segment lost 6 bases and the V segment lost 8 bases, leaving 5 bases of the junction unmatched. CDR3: CASQRTSGGDTQYF. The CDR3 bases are TGTGCCAGCCAGAGGACTAGCGGGGGTGATACGCAGTATTTT. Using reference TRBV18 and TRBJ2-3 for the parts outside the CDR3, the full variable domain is NAGVMQNPRHLVRRRGQEARLRCSPMKGHSHVYWYRQLPEEGLKFMVYLQKENIIDESGMPKERFSAEFPKEGPSILRIQQVVRGDSAAYFCASQRTSGGDTQYFGPGTRLTVL.

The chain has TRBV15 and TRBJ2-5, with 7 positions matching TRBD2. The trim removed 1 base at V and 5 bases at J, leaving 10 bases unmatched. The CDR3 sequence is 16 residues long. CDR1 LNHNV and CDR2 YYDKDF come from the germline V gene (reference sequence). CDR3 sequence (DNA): TGTGCCACCAGCAGAGTCGCGGGAGTGACTTTGGAGACCCAGTACTTC. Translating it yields CATSRVAGVTLETQYF.

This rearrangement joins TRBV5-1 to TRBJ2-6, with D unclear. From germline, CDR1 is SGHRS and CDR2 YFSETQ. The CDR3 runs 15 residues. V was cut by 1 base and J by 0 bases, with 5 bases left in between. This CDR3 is CASSLIFSGANVLTF. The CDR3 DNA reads TGCGCCAGCAGCTTGATCTTCTCTGGGGCCAACGTCCTGACTTTC.

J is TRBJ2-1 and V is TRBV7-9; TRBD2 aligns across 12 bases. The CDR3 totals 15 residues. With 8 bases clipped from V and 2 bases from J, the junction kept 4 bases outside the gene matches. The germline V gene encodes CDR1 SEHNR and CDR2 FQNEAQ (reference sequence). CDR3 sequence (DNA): TGTGCCAGCCAGAGGACTAGCGGGGCCTACAATGAGCAGTTCTTC. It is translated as CASQRTSGAYNEQFF.

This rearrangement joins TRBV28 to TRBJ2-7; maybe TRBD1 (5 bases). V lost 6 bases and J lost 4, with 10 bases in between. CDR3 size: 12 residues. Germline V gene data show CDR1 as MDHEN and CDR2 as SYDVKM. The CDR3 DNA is TGTGCCAGCAGCGGACAAAGTTACGAGCAGTACTTC. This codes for CASSGQSYEQYF.

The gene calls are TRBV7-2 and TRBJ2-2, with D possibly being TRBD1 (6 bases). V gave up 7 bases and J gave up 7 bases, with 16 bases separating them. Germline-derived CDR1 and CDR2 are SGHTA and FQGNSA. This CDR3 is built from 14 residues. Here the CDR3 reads CASKEGGHSGELFF. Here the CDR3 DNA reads TGTGCCAGCAAGGAAGGGGGACATAGCGGGGAGCTGTTTTTT.

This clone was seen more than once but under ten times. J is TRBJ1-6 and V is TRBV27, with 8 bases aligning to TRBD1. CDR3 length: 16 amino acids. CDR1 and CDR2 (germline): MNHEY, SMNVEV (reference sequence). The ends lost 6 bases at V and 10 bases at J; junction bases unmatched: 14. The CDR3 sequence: CASRRGHRGSSSPLHF. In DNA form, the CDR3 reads TGTGCCAGCAGGAGGGGCCACAGGGGGAGCAGCTCACCCCTCCACTTT.

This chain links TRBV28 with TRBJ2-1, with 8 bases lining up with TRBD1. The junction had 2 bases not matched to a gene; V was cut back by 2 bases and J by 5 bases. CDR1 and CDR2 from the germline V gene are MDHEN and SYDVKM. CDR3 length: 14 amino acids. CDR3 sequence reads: CASSLRQGHNEQFF. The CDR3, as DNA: TGTGCCAGCAGTTTACGACAGGGGCACAATGAGCAGTTCTTC.

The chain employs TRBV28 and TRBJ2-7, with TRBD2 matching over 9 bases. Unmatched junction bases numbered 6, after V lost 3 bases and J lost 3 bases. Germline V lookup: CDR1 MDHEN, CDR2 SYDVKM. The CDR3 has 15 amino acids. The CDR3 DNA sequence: TGTGCCAGCAGTTTGAGAGGACTAGCGAGCTACGAGCAGTACTTC. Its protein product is CASSLRGLASYEQYF.

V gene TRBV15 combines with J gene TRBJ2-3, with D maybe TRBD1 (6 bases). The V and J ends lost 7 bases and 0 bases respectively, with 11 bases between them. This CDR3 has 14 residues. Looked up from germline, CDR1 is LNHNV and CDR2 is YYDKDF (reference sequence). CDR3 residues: CATKAGESTDTQYF. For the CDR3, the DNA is TGTGCCACCAAGGCAGGGGAGAGCACAGATACGCAGTATTTT.

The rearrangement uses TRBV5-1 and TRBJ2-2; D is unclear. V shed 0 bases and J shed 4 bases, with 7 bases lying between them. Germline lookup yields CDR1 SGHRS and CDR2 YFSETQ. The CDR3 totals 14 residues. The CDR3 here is CASSLGGPTGELFF. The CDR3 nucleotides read TGCGCCAGCAGCTTGGGAGGCCCCACCGGGGAGCTGTTTTTT.

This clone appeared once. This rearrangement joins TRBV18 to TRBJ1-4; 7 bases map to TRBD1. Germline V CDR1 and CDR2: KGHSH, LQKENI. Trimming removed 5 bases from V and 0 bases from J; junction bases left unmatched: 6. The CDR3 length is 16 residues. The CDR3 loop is CASSVTGTATNEKLFF. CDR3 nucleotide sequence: TGTGCCAGCTCAGTGACCGGGACAGCAACTAATGAAAAACTGTTTTTT.

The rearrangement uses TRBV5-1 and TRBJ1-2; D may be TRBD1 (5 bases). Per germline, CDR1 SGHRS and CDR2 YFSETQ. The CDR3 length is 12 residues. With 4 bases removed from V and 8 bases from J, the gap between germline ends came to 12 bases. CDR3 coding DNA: TGCGCCAGCAGCCTAGAAGGGGTCGGCTACACCTTC. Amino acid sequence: CASSLEGVGYTF. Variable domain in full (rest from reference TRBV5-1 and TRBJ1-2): KAGVTQTPRYLIKTRGQQVTLSCSPISGHRSVSWYQQTPGQGLQFLFEYFSETQRNKGNFPGRFSGRQFSNSRSEMNVSTLELGDSALYLCASSLEGVGYTFGSGTRLTVV.

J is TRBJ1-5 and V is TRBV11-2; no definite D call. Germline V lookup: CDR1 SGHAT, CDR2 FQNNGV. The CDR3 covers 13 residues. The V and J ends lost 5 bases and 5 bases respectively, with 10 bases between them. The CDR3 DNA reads TGTGCCAGCAGCAGAAACGGGGATCAGCCCCAGCATTTT. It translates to CASSRNGDQPQHF.

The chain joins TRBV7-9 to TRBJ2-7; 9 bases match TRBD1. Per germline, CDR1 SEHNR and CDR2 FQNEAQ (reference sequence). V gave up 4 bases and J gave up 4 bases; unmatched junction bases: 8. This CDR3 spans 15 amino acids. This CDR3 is CASSYGQGKTYEQYF. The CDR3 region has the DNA TGTGCCAGCAGCTACGGACAGGGGAAGACATACGAGCAGTACTTC.

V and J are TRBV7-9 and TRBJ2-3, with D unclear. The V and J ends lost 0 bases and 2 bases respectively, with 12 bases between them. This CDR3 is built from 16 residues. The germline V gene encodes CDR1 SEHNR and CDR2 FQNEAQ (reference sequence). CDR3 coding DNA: TGTGCCAGCAGCTTAGCGCTTGGAGAATACACAGATACGCAGTATTTT. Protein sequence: CASSLALGEYTDTQYF.

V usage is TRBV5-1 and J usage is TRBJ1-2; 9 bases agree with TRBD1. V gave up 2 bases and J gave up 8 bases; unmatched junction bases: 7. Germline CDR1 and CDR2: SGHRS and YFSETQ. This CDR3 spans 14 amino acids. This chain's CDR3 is CASSFRRTGDGYTF. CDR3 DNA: TGCGCCAGCAGCTTCAGGAGGACAGGGGACGGCTACACCTTC.

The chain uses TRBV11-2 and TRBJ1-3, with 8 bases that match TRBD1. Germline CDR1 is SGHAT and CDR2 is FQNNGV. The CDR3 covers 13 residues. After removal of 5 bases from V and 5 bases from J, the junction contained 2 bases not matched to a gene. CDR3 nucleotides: TGTGCCAGCAGCAGGACAGGGAGAAACACCATATATTTT. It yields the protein CASSRTGRNTIYF. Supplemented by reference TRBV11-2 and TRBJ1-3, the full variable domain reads EAGVAQSPRYKIIEKRQSVAFWCNPISGHATLYWYQQILGQGPKLLIQFQNNGVVDDSQLPKDRFSAERLKGVDSTLKIQPAKLEDSAVYLCASSRTGRNTIYFGEGSWLTVV.

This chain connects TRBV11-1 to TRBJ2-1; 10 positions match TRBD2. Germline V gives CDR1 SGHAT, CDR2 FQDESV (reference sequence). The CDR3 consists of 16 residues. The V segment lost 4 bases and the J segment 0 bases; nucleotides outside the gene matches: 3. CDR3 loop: CASSSRLAGSYNEQFF. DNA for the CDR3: TGTGCCAGCAGCTCCCGACTAGCGGGCTCCTACAATGAGCAGTTCTTC.

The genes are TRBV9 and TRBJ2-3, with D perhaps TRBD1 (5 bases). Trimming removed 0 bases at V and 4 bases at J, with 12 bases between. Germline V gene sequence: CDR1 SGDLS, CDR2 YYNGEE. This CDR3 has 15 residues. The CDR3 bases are TGTGCCAGCAGCGTAGAGGGGCGCCCCCCAGATACGCAGTATTTT. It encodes CASSVEGRPPDTQYF.

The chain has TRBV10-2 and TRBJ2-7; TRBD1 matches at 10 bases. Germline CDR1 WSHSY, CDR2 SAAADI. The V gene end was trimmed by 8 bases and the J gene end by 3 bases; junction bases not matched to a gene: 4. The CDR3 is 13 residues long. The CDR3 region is CASSGQGVYEQYF. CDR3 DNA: TGCGCCAGCTCTGGACAGGGGGTCTACGAGCAGTACTTC.

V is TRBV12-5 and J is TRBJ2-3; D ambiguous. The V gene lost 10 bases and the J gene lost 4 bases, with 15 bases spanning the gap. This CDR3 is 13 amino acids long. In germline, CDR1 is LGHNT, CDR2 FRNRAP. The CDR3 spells CAKDNYSPDTQYF. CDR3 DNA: TGTGCTAAAGATAACTATTCGCCAGATACGCAGTATTTT.

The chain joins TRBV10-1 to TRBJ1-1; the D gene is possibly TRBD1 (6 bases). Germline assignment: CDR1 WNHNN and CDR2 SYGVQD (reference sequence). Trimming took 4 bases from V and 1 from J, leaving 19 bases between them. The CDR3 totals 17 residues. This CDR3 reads CASSGGQGTGRNTEAFF. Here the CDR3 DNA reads TGCGCCAGCAGTGGGGGGCAGGGGACCGGCCGGAACACTGAAGCTTTCTTT.

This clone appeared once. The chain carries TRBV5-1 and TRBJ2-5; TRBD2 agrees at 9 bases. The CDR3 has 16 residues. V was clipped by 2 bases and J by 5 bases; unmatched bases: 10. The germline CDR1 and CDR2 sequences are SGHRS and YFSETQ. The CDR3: CASSFSGSSLPETQYF. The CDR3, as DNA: TGCGCCAGCAGCTTTAGCGGGAGTAGTTTGCCGGAGACCCAGTACTTC.

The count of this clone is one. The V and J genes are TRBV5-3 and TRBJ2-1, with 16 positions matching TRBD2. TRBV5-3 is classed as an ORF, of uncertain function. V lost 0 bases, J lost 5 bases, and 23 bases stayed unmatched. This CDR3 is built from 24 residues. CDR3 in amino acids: CARSLEARDTSGTSGRASHNEQFF. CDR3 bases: TGTGCCAGAAGCTTGGAAGCCCGGGACACCTCGGGGACTAGCGGGAGGGCCAGCCACAATGAGCAGTTCTTC.